This T cell receptor (beta chain) was recovered during a study of blood T cell repertoires in COVID-19. Some clones are missing from TCRdb's copy, which holds only in-frame ones; the method was immunoSEQ multiplex PCR. Here the sample spans around 12,000 clones, approximately 90% being singletons. The CDR3 is 18 residues long. Germline CDR1 and CDR2: LNHNV and YYDKDF (reference sequence). V shed 6 bases and J 0 bases; nucleotides not matched to a gene: 16. This sequence was found in a human donor in a cohort sampled during active COVID-19. The chain carries TRBV15 and TRBJ2-7; 8 bases line up with TRBD2. The sequencing input was peripheral blood. CDR3 bases: TGTGCCACCAGTTCGAGGTTTAATAGGCTAGCGGGCTCCTACGAGCAGTACTTC. Encoded protein: CATSSRFNRLAGSYEQYF.